Below, 19 T cell receptor beta chains from the same sample are listed, as sequenced in a study of T cells in Graves' hyperthyroidism and ophthalmopathy. Amplified TCR beta CDR3 regions derived from RNA transcripts. The HTBI primer set was used in a first-round RT-PCR of the TCR CDR3. Each CDR3 protein gets one entry after TCRdb re-called the multiplex PCR reads with MiXCR. This table has approximately 480,000 distinct CDR3 sequences, less than 25% appearing once. The sequenced sample consisted of blood. The receptors originated from a man aged 18 to 29 with Graves' hyperthyroidism.

This clonotype was observed many times. The genes are TRBV6-2 or TRBV6-3 and TRBJ2-5; tentatively, D is TRBD2 (6 bases). The germline V gene has CDR1 MNHEY and CDR2 SVGEGT. This CDR3 spans 15 amino acids. Trimming cost V 5 bases and J 9 bases, with 22 bases left between them. The CDR3 DNA reads as TGTGCCAGCAGTCCCCACTGGACTACCTGGTGGGCCCAGTACTTC. Its protein is CASSPHWTTWWAQYF.

This clonotype came up many times. The chain joins TRBV28 to TRBJ1-1; 8 bases line up with TRBD1. CDR1 and CDR2 (germline): MDHEN, SYDVKM. Trimming cost V 6 bases and J 4 bases; bases outside gene matches: 13. The CDR3 covers 16 residues. DNA of the CDR3: TGTGCCAGCAGCCCATATCTCAGGGGGCCTAGCACTGAAGCTTTCTTT. Translating it yields CASSPYLRGPSTEAFF. Supplemented by reference TRBV28 and TRBJ1-1, the full variable domain reads DVKVTQSSRYLVKRTGEKVFLECVQDMDHENMFWYRQDPGLGLRLIYFSYDVKMKEKGDIPEGYSVSREKKERFSLILESASTNQTSMYLCASSPYLRGPSTEAFFGQGTRLTVV.

This chain uses TRBV30 with TRBJ2-7; TRBD2 might be the D (6 bases). CDR1 is GTSNPN and CDR2 is SVGIG in the germline V gene (reference sequence). The CDR3 has 13 residues. V was shortened by 1 base and J by 1 base, with 8 bases between the two germline ends. The CDR3 bases are TGTGCCTGGAGTGGTGGGGGGTCCTACGAGCAGTACTTC. This sequence encodes CAWSGGGSYEQYF.

In this sample, this clonotype turned up many times. The chain is built from TRBV20-1 and TRBJ1-2; 7 bases agree with TRBD1. Trimming cost V 1 base and J 3 bases; bases outside gene matches: 11. CDR1 and CDR2 (germline): DFQATT, SNEGSKA (reference sequence). The CDR3 totals 16 residues. In nucleotides, the CDR3 is TGCAGTGCTAGAGTCCCGGACAGGTCGCCCTACTATGGCTACACCTTC. It yields the protein CSARVPDRSPYYGYTF.

The chain combines TRBV20-1 with TRBJ2-7; D uncertain. Germline V gene data show CDR1 as DFQATT and CDR2 as SNEGSKA (reference sequence). The V and J ends lost 5 bases and 10 bases respectively, with 21 bases between them. This CDR3 is 13 amino acids long. The CDR3 protein is CSAPTVVTRDQYF. The CDR3 coding sequence is TGCAGTGCTCCCACGGTAGTCACCCGCGATCAGTACTTC.

The chain links TRBV11-2 to TRBJ1-6, with D hard to call. The V end lost 4 bases, the J end lost 5 bases, and 3 bases lay between the germline ends. This CDR3 contains 12 residues. Germline CDR1 is SGHAT and CDR2 is FQNNGV. CDR3 region: CASSSDNSPLHF. The CDR3 DNA follows: TGTGCCAGCAGCTCAGATAATTCACCCCTCCACTTT.

At least ten counts were recorded for this clonotype. The chain couples TRBV6-5 to TRBJ2-5; 7 nucleotides match TRBD2. This CDR3 spans 14 amino acids. V lost 2 bases to trimming and J lost 2 bases; unmatched junction nucleotides: 2. The germline V gene encodes CDR1 MNHEY and CDR2 SVGAGI. The CDR3 sequence is CASSYGRGQETQYF. The CDR3 DNA sequence: TGTGCCAGCAGTTACGGGCGGGGGCAAGAGACCCAGTACTTC.

This clonotype was observed many times. The chain has TRBV27 and TRBJ1-1; D call uncertain. Trimming took off 1 base at V and 3 bases at J, with 6 bases between the two ends. CDR3 length: 13 amino acids. From germline, CDR1 is MNHEY and CDR2 SMNVEV (reference sequence). The CDR3 DNA reads as TGTGCCAGCAGTTTATTCAGCTACACTGAAGCTTTCTTT. It yields the protein CASSLFSYTEAFF.

This chain connects TRBV12-3 or TRBV12-4 to TRBJ1-5; weak D call: TRBD1 (6 bases). The CDR3 contains 16 residues. V was trimmed by 6 bases and J by 0 bases, leaving 15 bases between them. The CDR3 loop reads CASRHIKGHSNQPQHF. The CDR3 nucleotides are TGTGCCAGCAGGCATATTAAGGGACATAGCAATCAGCCCCAGCATTTT.

The table lists this clonotype with many counts. The chain couples TRBV2 to TRBJ2-5, with a weak D call TRBD1 (6 bases). The CDR3 covers 16 residues. V gave up 3 bases and J gave up 5 bases, with 19 bases separating them. Germline V CDR1 and CDR2: SNHLY, FYNNEI. The CDR3 here is CASSDPAGESSETQYF. As DNA, the CDR3 is TGTGCCAGCAGTGACCCGGCAGGGGAGAGTTCGGAGACCCAGTACTTC.

This clonotype appeared once. The gene calls are TRBV11-1 and TRBJ2-7, with a tentative D call TRBD2 (6 bases). Germline lookup yields CDR1 SGHAT and CDR2 FQDESV (reference sequence). CDR3 length: 16 residues. With 5 bases removed from V and 6 bases from J, the gap between germline ends came to 23 bases. CDR3 nucleotides: TGTGCCAGCAGCCAAAACCTGGGCGGGGTCATCTGCGAGCAGTACTTC. It is translated as CASSQNLGGVICEQYF.

Regarding this clonotype: A much larger clone differs from this one at a single base, so this may be a read error. This sequence joins TRBV28 and TRBJ2-7; D uncertain. Trimming took off 6 bases at V and 5 bases at J, with 11 bases between the two ends. The V gene's germline CDR1 is MDHEN and CDR2 SYDVKM. The CDR3 runs to 12 residues. CDR3 nucleotide sequence: TGTGCCAGCAGATCATGGGGTCACGAGCAGTACTTC. It yields the protein CASRSWGHEQYF.

The chain is built from TRBV6-2 or TRBV6-3 and TRBJ1-1; D remains ambiguous. Looked up from germline, CDR1 is MNHEY and CDR2 is SVGEGT. The CDR3 runs 12 residues. V was shortened by 5 bases and J by 11 bases, with 15 bases between the two germline ends. In DNA, the CDR3 is TGTGCCAGCAGTCCCTCACCACAGACGGCTTTCTTT. Amino acid sequence: CASSPSPQTAFF.

This clonotype was seen at least ten times. This chain connects TRBV6-5 to TRBJ1-1; D is ambiguous. CDR3 length: 14 amino acids. V dropped 0 bases and J dropped 11 bases, with 16 bases sitting between them. Germline V gene sequence: CDR1 MNHEY, CDR2 SVGAGI. CDR3 sequence (DNA): TGTGCCAGCAGTTACTCAGATGACCCAACGTGCGCTTTCTTT. Translating gives CASSYSDDPTCAFF.

This clonotype showed up many times. V usage is TRBV27 and J usage is TRBJ1-1, with 7 bases aligning to TRBD1. V was clipped by 8 bases and J by 2 bases; unmatched bases: 5. This CDR3 is built from 13 residues. Germline V lookup: CDR1 MNHEY, CDR2 SMNVEV (reference sequence). The CDR3 nucleotides read TGTGCCAGCGAAGGGGGCGGAAACACTGAAGCTTTCTTT. Translated: CASEGGGNTEAFF.

The rearrangement joins TRBV12-3 or TRBV12-4 to TRBJ1-1; 7 bases fit TRBD1. V trimming: 6 bases; J trimming: 4 bases; junction bases outside the gene matches: 5. This CDR3 has 13 residues. The CDR3 sequence: CASRTGEGTEAFF. Here the CDR3 DNA reads TGTGCCAGCAGAACAGGGGAGGGCACTGAAGCTTTCTTT.

This clonotype appeared many times. The rearrangement uses TRBV2 and TRBJ1-1; D gene unclear. This CDR3 region has 13 residues. Looked up from germline, CDR1 is SNHLY and CDR2 is FYNNEI. V was shortened by 10 bases and J by 0 bases, with 12 bases between the two germline ends. The CDR3 protein is CATPRVMNTEAFF. The CDR3 DNA is TGTGCCACCCCGAGAGTCATGAACACTGAAGCTTTCTTT.

In this sample, this clonotype turned up many times. The chain couples TRBV12-3 or TRBV12-4 to TRBJ2-2, with D uncertain. This CDR3 has 12 amino acids. Trimming removed 6 bases at V and 3 bases at J, with 5 bases between. The DNA for the CDR3 is TGTGCCAGCAGCCGGGACACCGGGGAGCTGTTTTTT. Translated, it gives CASSRDTGELFF.

This clonotype was observed many times. V usage is TRBV12-3 or TRBV12-4 and J usage is TRBJ2-2; D remains ambiguous. CDR3 length: 15 amino acids. The V end was cut by 2 bases, the J end by 4 bases, with 11 bases between. CDR3 coding DNA: TGTGCCAGCAGTTTATTGGGAAGGAGCACCGGGGAGCTGTTTTTT. It translates to CASSLLGRSTGELFF.